One sample yielded the 10 T cell receptor beta chains listed below, sequenced in a study of CD8+CD57+ T cells in acquired aplastic anemia. CDR3 and TCR beta VDJ profiling relied on a genomic DNA template. From the reads, TCRdb called clonotypes with MiXCR, one entry per CDR3 protein. Here the sample spans 35,000 to 45,000 distinct CDR3 sequences, roughly 65% being singletons. Sequenced: sorted CD4+, CD8+, or CD8+CD57+ T cells (not recorded which) from PBMCs. The source is a human donor in good health, serving as a control.

This clonotype was seen at least ten times. J is TRBJ2-2 and V is TRBV6-6; the match to TRBD1 covers 7 bases. Germline CDR1 MNHNY, CDR2 SVGAGI (reference sequence). The CDR3 is 15 residues long. V shed 6 bases and J 3 bases; nucleotides not matched to a gene: 7. The CDR3 sequence: CASSYPTGDTGELFF. The DNA for the CDR3 is TGTGCCAGCAGCTACCCAACAGGGGACACCGGGGAGCTGTTTTTT.

The chain couples TRBV29-1 to TRBJ1-1, with TRBD1 matching 7 bases. Trimming at V came to 6 bases and at J to 1 base, leaving 14 bases not matched to a gene. Germline V gene lookup returns CDR1 SQVTM and CDR2 ANQGSEA. The CDR3 has 16 residues. The CDR3 DNA is TGCAGCGTCGAGAGTCGACAGGGATCTAAGAACACTGAAGCTTTCTTT. Protein: CSVESRQGSKNTEAFF. The entire variable domain, with the rest obtained from reference TRBV29-1 and TRBJ1-1, is as follows: SAVISQKPSRDICQRGTSLTIQCQVDSQVTMMFWYRQQPGQSLTLIATANQGSEATYESGFVIDKFPISRPNLTFSTLTVSNMSPEDSSIYLCSVESRQGSKNTEAFFGQGTRLTVV.

This clonotype was seen ten or more times. The genes are TRBV2 and TRBJ2-3, with 9 bases fitting TRBD2. Germline lookup yields CDR1 SNHLY and CDR2 FYNNEI. The V segment lost 2 bases and the J segment 0 bases; nucleotides outside the gene matches: 6. The CDR3 consists of 17 residues. The DNA for the CDR3 is TGTGCCAGCAGTGAAACGGGACTAGCTTCTAGCACAGATACGCAGTATTTT. Protein sequence: CASSETGLASSTDTQYF.

The chain joins TRBV24-1 to TRBJ1-2; perhaps TRBD1 as D (5 bases). This CDR3 spans 14 amino acids. V was cut by 4 bases and J by 7 bases, with 15 bases left in between. Germline loops: CDR1 KGHDR, CDR2 SFDVKD. This CDR3 reads CATSERQFPVGYTF. CDR3 coding DNA: TGTGCCACCAGTGAACGACAGTTTCCTGTTGGCTACACCTTC.

Many counts were recorded for this clonotype. This sequence joins TRBV4-1 and TRBJ2-7; TRBD1 aligns across 11 bases. The CDR3 spans 16 residues. Germline V gene sequence: CDR1 MGHRA, CDR2 YSYEKL. With V trimmed by 6 bases and J by 3 bases, 10 bases remained unmatched. The CDR3, as DNA: TGCGCCAGCAGTCCGGAACCGGGGACAGGGGGCTACGAGCAGTACTTC. It specifies CASSPEPGTGGYEQYF.

The genes are TRBV2 and TRBJ2-5, with 9 positions matching TRBD1. J gave up 9 bases and V 6 bases, and 5 bases lay outside the gene matches. Germline lookup yields CDR1 SNHLY and CDR2 FYNNEI. The CDR3 is 12 residues long. The DNA of the CDR3 is TGTGCCAGCAGCCGGACAGGGGACCCCCAGTACTTC. This codes for CASSRTGDPQYF.

V and J are TRBV2 and TRBJ1-1; tentatively, D is TRBD1 (5 bases). In germline, CDR1 is SNHLY, CDR2 FYNNEI. V was trimmed by 5 bases and J by 0 bases, leaving 7 bases between them. There are 13 residues in the CDR3. CDR3 coding DNA: TGTGCCAGCAGTCAGGACATGAACACTGAAGCTTTCTTT. It encodes CASSQDMNTEAFF.

The V call is TRBV25-1, the J call TRBJ1-4; TRBD1 agrees at 11 bases. The junction had 2 bases not matched to a gene; V was cut back by 3 bases and J by 8 bases. This CDR3 spans 14 amino acids. From germline, CDR1 is MGHDK and CDR2 SYGVNS. CDR3 sequence reads: CASSDRTGGEKLFF. In nucleotides, the CDR3 is TGTGCCAGCAGTGACCGGACAGGGGGCGAAAAACTGTTTTTT.

V gene TRBV20-1 combines with J gene TRBJ2-7; 7 positions agree with TRBD1. Germline CDR1 DFQATT, CDR2 SNEGSKA (reference sequence). This CDR3 is 14 amino acids long. V dropped 4 bases and J dropped 2; count of bases not matched to a gene: 8. The CDR3 nucleotides read TGCAGTGCTACAGGACAGGTTTTCACCTACGAGCAGTACTTC. Protein: CSATGQVFTYEQYF.

This clonotype has ten or more counts. Here the CDR3 reads CASSPGMAIGETQYF. The CDR3, as DNA: TGTGCCAGCTCACCAGGTATGGCAATCGGAGAGACCCAGTACTTC. The genes are TRBV18 and TRBJ2-5; D gene ambiguous. Per the germline V gene, CDR1 is KGHSH and CDR2 is LQKENI. The V end lost 2 bases, the J end lost 4 bases, and 14 bases lay between the germline ends. The CDR3 is 15 residues long.